The clone carrying this T cell receptor beta chain has just one count. The antigen is unknown. In the authors' workflow: Filtering differed, since immunoSEQ gave only junction sequences and no quality scores. Generated by immunoSEQ multiplex PCR, the TCRdb table keeps only in-frame clones and is missing some. That table is the source of V, J and clone size, and D and trimming were worked out from the DNA. The table lists about 1 million clones, about 80% of them singletons. This sample was taken from a study of shared clonotypes between healthy human individuals. The germline V gene has CDR1 SGHTA and CDR2 FQGNSA. V lost 6 bases, J lost 3 bases, and 8 bases stayed unmatched. The CDR3 spans 15 residues. Study observations and caveats: Expectations were that clonotype sharing among donors would be affected by sequencing depth. Researchers found naive subsets generally carried larger estimated richness than memory subsets.

The clonotype comes from a man aged 18 to 30 in good health. The V gene is TRBV7-2, the J gene TRBJ2-7; 10 bases map to TRBD1. Input material: memory CD4+ T cells sorted from blood. Stated subset: CD45RA-negative fraction. The chain's CDR3 is CASSRTGTGVYEQYF. The CDR3 region has the DNA TGTGCCAGCAGTCGCACCGGGACAGGGGTCTACGAGCAGTACTTC.